This paragraph reports one TCR beta chain. Its antigen is still unknown. The size of this beta chain means little, since it is a stray read in a library made for alpha chains. These data come from a study of spatial heterogeneity in lung cancer. On the study more broadly: A consistent excess of beta-chain over alpha-chain sequences was detected. Findings of the study overall: Ubiquitous expanded tumor TCRs were observed in blood more at resection than follow-up.

Single TCR cDNA molecules each had their own unique molecular identifier. TCRdb reprocessed the 5' RACE reads via MiXCR and lists one record per CDR3 protein. The data show 4,400 or so distinct CDR3 sequences, 50% to 65% seen once. Noted time point: sample taken at primary tumor resection. Unsorted tumor, nontumor lung tissue or cryopreserved PBMC supplied the whole RNA. The donor population consisted of some 67 patients with untreated, early-stage non-small cell lung cancer. Germline V gene data show CDR1 as MNHEY and CDR2 as SVGEGT. The CDR3 runs to 13 residues. With 7 bases clipped from V and 5 bases from J, the junction kept 8 bases outside the gene matches.

The V gene is TRBV6-2 or TRBV6-3, the J gene TRBJ2-7; 7 bases line up with TRBD2. Sample: PBMCs, taken at surgery. The receptor was derived from a female donor with early-stage non-small cell lung cancer. The CDR3 loop is CASTSRAGDEQYV. For the CDR3, the DNA is TGTGCCAGCACCTCCCGGGCGGGGGACGAGCAGTACGTC.